This T cell receptor (beta chain) was recorded in a study of cytomegalovirus exposure and HLA in healthy donors (dated by TCRdb to 2016 to 2017). A note on the overall study: In an earlier analysis of some 550 of the donors, 276 Gb of sequence data and 120 million or so unique TCR beta sequences from about 179 million T cells were reported. Roughly 300 gigabases of sequencing data and around 88 million unique TCR sequences made up an early release that covered over 550 HLA-typed donors. The genetic ancestry cluster associated with self-reported Caucasian donors included around 76% of the 300 to 450 genotyped donors. The aim of the study was to test whether cataloging public T cell receptors could identify signatures of past pathogen exposure. The study used immunosequencing to profile the T cell repertoires of approximately 640 subjects and linked those repertoires to cytomegalovirus serostatus. A separate validation cohort of more than 100 different subjects was used in addition to the 666-subject first cohort. The study combined high-throughput TCR immunosequencing, statistical association of individual TCRs with disease status, and machine learning to predict cytomegalovirus infection status. A later analysis re-examined previously published TCR beta repertoires from just over 650 donors and added high-resolution HLA genotyping to investigate patterns of TCR occurrence. In the later analysis, no new phenotypic data were used to find candidate immune exposures; instead, reliance was placed on TCR beta sequences and their occurrence across donors. An earlier analysis of around 580 of the donors used high-throughput TCR beta sequencing to judge whether each TCR beta V gene segment behaved as functional or pseudogenic. Donor age, sex, ethnicity and CMV serostatus were compiled alongside the repertoire data. A later genetic analysis used genome-wide SNP genotypes for about 55% of the 666 donors, treating that subset as a discovery cohort. Every discovery cohort repertoire had been produced on one sequencing platform. HLA typing included class I and class II loci at four-digit resolution. Typing coverage differed by locus: A, B, C, DRB1 and DQB1 were typed in about 620-640 donors, DQA1 in 522, DPA1 in approximately 610, and DPB1 in just under 480. Five DR-DQ haplotypes were handled as single units for association and clustering because linkage in the cohort was strong. Among some 400 genotyped donors of the cohort, an average of about 240,000 unique TCR beta nucleotide sequences was sequenced per donor, of which 15% to 20% were non-productive.

Library preparation used the immunoSEQ multiplex PCR assay. For the multiplex PCR, a mixture combining 60 forward primers for TCR Vbeta segments and 13 reverse primers for TCR Jbeta segments was used. The CDR3 region of rearranged TCR beta genes was amplified from genomic DNA with a multiplex PCR assay. On the Illumina HiSeq System, the amplified TCR beta libraries were sequenced as 87-base-pair reads. In the authors' own workflow: A later analysis counted 75 million to 100 million unique TCR beta chains across the 550 to 800 repertoires, and 9 million to 14 million of these chains were shared by at least two donors. Raw reads were error-corrected and collapsed into unique sequences by a nearest-neighbor algorithm in which closely related sequences were merged to remove PCR and sequencing errors. CDR3 sequences were aligned to IMGT reference sequences to assign V, D and J gene segments. For a sequence to be retained, a match of at least six nucleotides was required to both a V gene segment and a J gene segment. A rearrangement was called productive if the CDR3 had no stop codons and remained in frame with V and J, and every other rearrangement was called non-productive. Following IMGT convention, CDR3 was defined as the stretch from the second conserved V-encoded cysteine to the conserved J-encoded phenylalanine. In an earlier analysis of some 550 of the donors, sequences lacking an unambiguous match to a single V gene segment were excluded. In an earlier analysis of roughly 600 of the donors, a V segment was called functional when productive rearrangements were above 56.7%, and segregating when the standard deviation between donors exceeded 5%. A statistical classification framework was built for diagnosing cytomegalovirus status from the catalog of TCR beta chain sequences. In a later analysis, V and J genes were assigned by comparing TCR nucleotide sequences against IMGT/GENE-DB human TR gene sequences. Using the TCRdist pipeline, a later analysis assigned CDR3 sequences along with most-parsimonious VDJ recombination scenarios. In a later analysis, each TCR beta chain was defined by its CDR3 amino acid sequence together with its V-gene family, and reads without a unique V-gene family were excluded. As a way to deal with suspected cross-contamination and a sequencing artifact, a later analysis dropped hundreds of nucleotide sequences that were highly shared and had low generation probability. A later analysis calculated a clonal expansion index for each public chain from normalized within-repertoire ranks of inferred template counts. In a later analysis, generation probabilities were computed using a VDJ recombination model fitted to out-of-frame rearrangements, and the results were checked against IGoR. Hypergeometric tests were used in a later analysis to score TCR-TCR, TCR-HLA and TCR-CMV co-occurrence, with a repertoire-size bias correction applied to the TCR pairs. To estimate false discovery rates, a later analysis permuted the HLA or CMV assignments 20 times. In a later analysis, co-occurring TCRs were grouped using DBSCAN, and TCRdist sequence similarity was added for clustering within HLA-allele-positive subsets. Co-occurrence clustering excluded repertoires with fewer than 30,000 or more than 120,000 public chains, plus five with anomalous nucleotide sharing. Sourced from immuneACCESS, this table was stored by TCRdb with only in-frame sequences that have V and J called. A share of the clones is absent; for the studies checked, an unresolved V gene accounts for under half, and the remainder has no known explanation. The DNA gave D and trimming, while V, J and clone size come from that table. This sample gives under 200,000 clones in total; around 79% of them show up just once. The ten biggest clones cover around an eighth of the sample.

The CDR3 covers 13 residues, taking in both the cysteine and the phenylalanine. Left in the record is the CDR3 DNA by itself, 39 bases read in frame from the first base. CDR1 and CDR2 are read off the germline V gene as MGHRA and YSYEKL. To note about this clone: What this receptor recognizes is not known. Within one base of it there is no much larger clone, and no base qualities were kept.

The cohort comprised hundreds of healthy bone marrow donors. At the time of sampling, all cohort members were nominally healthy, though unrecorded immune exposures were likely present. The donor tested CMV seropositive, placing the donor among the 289 seropositive members of the cohort. Every donor gave a peripheral blood sample, and the peripheral blood mononuclear cells from that sample were used for TCR beta sequencing. Genomic DNA extraction from the blood cell samples was performed with the Qiagen DNeasy Blood Extraction Kit. General conclusions and limits of the study: A total of fewer than 200 TCR beta chains were listed by the study as associated with cytomegalovirus. According to a later analysis, parvovirus B19, influenza, CMV and Epstein-Barr virus appeared linked to several top co-occurrence clusters. A further reported finding was that TCR beta sequences accurately predicted the HLA-A and HLA-B alleles for most subjects in the first cohort. The only immune exposure information available for the cohort was CMV serostatus. Because HLA typing was missing for some donors at each locus, association tests included only the typed subset. The authors suggested that the approach could potentially be generalized to other disease states and immunological phenotypes. In an earlier analysis of 500 to 650 of the donors, most TCR beta V segments appeared in productive rearrangements about 90% or about 30% of the time, broadly matching IMGT annotations. Because the 87-base-pair reads could not distinguish some IMGT-functional V segments, including TRBV6-2 and TRBV6-3, those segments were excluded. Roughly uniform sequencing depth across donors was assumed in presence/absence analyses, although this assumption may not hold. A later analysis associated some 17,000 TCR beta sequences with specific HLA alleles at a false discovery rate of 0.05. A later analysis found that TCR association rates varied across HLA loci, with DRB1 alleles showing the most associated TCRs and HLA-C alleles the fewest. The cohort was sequenced for TCR beta chains only, and without alpha or paired-chain data the features that could be detected were limited. Compared with equally common non-associated chains, HLA-associated TCR beta chains in a later analysis were more clonally expanded and had lower generation probabilities. V-gene and J-gene trimming of TCR beta chains was associated with a missense DCLRE1C variant in a later genetic analysis, and the association was replicated in an independent cohort. The classifier was reported to diagnose cytomegalovirus status with high specificity and sensitivity in both the original and validation cohorts. In a later genetic analysis, fewer N-insertions in productive TCRs were reported among donors in an Asian-associated ancestry cluster than the roughly 700-donor mean. Because counts were too low, some 16 rarely observed V segments, including chromosome 9 orphons, were excluded from the earlier analysis of some 590 of the donors. Most TCR sequences were seen in very few donors, while some public TCRs were found in many individuals. A group of highly shared sequence variants was considered likely to be a technical artifact of the sequencing pipeline. Correlated functional status among segregating V segments might be attributable to linkage disequilibrium, but an unknown experimental factor could not be ruled out. In vitro tests confirmed that a few of the cytomegalovirus-associated TCR beta chains recognize cytomegalovirus antigens. Most CMV-associated TCR beta chains appeared to be HLA-restricted in a later analysis, and the HLA associations seemed to be driven largely by CMV exposure. Assigning TCR associations to individual alleles was difficult when HLA alleles, especially DR and DQ, strongly co-occurred.

The chain is made from TRBV4-1 and TRBJ2-5; the D gene identity is not certain. With the DNA end fitting TRBJ2-7 better, the J assignment may be wrong. Material for sequencing was PBMCs. The receptor was derived from a man over 45 in good health and CMV-seropositive. Here the CDR3 is given as CASSQVPSYEQYF. DNA sequence: TGCGCCAGCAGCCAGGTTCCTAGCTACGAGCAGTACTTC.